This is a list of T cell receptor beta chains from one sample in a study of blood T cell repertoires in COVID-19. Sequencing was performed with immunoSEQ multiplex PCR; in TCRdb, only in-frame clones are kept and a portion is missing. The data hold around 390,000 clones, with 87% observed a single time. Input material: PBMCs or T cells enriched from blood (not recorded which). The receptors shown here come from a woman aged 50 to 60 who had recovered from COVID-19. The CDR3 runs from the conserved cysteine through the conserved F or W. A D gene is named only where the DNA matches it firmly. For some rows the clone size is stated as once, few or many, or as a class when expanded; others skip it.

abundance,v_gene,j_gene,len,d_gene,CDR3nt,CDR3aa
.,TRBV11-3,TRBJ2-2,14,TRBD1,TGTGCCAGCAGCTTGAATACAGGGGCCGGGGAGCTGTTTTTT,CASSLNTGAGELFF
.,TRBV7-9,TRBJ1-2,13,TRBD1,TGTGCCAGCAGCAGAGAACAGGGGGCTGGCTACACCTTC,CASSREQGAGYTF
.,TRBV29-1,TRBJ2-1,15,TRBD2,TGCAGCGTTGAGTGGTCGGGACTACCTTACAATGAGCAGTTCTTC,CSVEWSGLPYNEQFF
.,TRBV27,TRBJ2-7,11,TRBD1,TGTGCCAGCAGCCAAGGACAGGATGAGTACTTC,CASSQGQDEYF
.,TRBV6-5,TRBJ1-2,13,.,TGTGCCAGCAGTTATTCTACAGGGTACCTCTACACCTTC,CASSYSTGYLYTF
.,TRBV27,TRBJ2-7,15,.,TGTGCCAGCAGTTTAAGCCCGGAGGGTAGACCCGAGCAGTACTTC,CASSLSPEGRPEQYF
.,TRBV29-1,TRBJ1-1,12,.,TGCAGCGCTCACGAGTCGAACACTGAAGCTTTCTTT,CSAHESNTEAFF
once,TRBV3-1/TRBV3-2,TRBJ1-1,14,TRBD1,TGTGCCAGCAGCCAAGATAGCCGGACAGGACGGGCTTTCTTT,CASSQDSRTGRAFF
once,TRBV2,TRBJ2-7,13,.,TGTGCCAGCAGATTACCGGGGAGTGCCGAGCAGTACTTC,CASRLPGSAEQYF
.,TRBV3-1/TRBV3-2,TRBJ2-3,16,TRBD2,TGTGCCAGCAGCCGATGGAGCGGGGCAAGCACAGATACGCAGTATTTT,CASSRWSGASTDTQYF
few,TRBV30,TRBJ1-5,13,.,TGTGCCTGGAGTAGTGGGGGAGGTCAGCCCCAGCATTTT,CAWSSGGGQPQHF
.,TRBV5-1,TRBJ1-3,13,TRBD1,TGCGCCAGCAGCACGACAGGGGGGGACACCATATATTTT,CASSTTGGDTIYF
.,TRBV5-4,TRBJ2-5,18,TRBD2,TGTGCCAGCAGCTTGGAATTGGCTAGCGGGGGGGCCGAGGAGACCCAGTACTTC,CASSLELASGGAEETQYF
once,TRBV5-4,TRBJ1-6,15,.,TGTGCCAGCAGCATCCGGGAAAGTTATAATTCACCCCTCCACTTT,CASSIRESYNSPLHF
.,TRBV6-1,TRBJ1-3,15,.,TGTGCCAGCAGTGAATATGAGTTTACTGGAAACACCATATATTTT,CASSEYEFTGNTIYF
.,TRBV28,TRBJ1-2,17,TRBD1,TGTGCCAGCAGTCGACGTAGGGGGACAGGACGGAACTATGGCTACACCTTC,CASSRRRGTGRNYGYTF
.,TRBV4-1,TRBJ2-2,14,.,TGCGCCAGCAGCCAAGACCGGAACACCGGGGAGCTGTTTTTT,CASSQDRNTGELFF
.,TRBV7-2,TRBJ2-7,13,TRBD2,TGTGCCAGCAGCTCGGGACTAGCGGCCGAGCAGTACTTC,CASSSGLAAEQYF
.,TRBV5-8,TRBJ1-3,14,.,TGTGCCAGCAGCCCGGACTTGTCTGGAAACACCATATATTTT,CASSPDLSGNTIYF
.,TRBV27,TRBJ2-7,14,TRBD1,TGTGCCAGCCAAAGGACAGGGGAGACCTACGAGCAGTACTTC,CASQRTGETYEQYF
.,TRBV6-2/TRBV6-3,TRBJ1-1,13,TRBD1,TGTGCCAGCAGCTTCTACGCCCAGGGGGCATCTTTCTTT,CASSFYAQGASFF
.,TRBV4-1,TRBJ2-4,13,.,TGCGCCAGCAGTGAACTTCTGGCGGACATTCAGTACTTC,CASSELLADIQYF
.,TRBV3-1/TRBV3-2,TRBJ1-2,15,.,TGTGCCAGCAGCCAACGGGGGAGGGGCGGCTATGGCTACACCTTC,CASSQRGRGGYGYTF
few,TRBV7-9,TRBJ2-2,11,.,TGTGCCAGCAGCTCTACCGGGGAGCTGTTTTTT,CASSSTGELFF
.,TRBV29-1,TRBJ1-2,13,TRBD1,TGCAGCGCTCACACAGGGGGCGCGTATGGCTACACCTTC,CSAHTGGAYGYTF
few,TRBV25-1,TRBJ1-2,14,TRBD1,TGTGCCAGCAGTGAACGGGACAGAATATATGGCTACACCTTC,CASSERDRIYGYTF
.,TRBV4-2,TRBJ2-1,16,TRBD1,TGTGCCAGCAGCCAAGCCGGGACAGGATTGAACAATGAGCAGTTCTTC,CASSQAGTGLNNEQFF
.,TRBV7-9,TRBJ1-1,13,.,TGTGCCAGCAGCTTTAGTGGGTTGGACTGGGCTTTCTTT,CASSFSGLDWAFF
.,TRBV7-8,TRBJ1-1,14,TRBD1,TGTGCCAGCAGCTTAGGGACAGGGAGGACTGAAGCTTTCTTT,CASSLGTGRTEAFF
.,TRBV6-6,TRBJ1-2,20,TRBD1,TGTGCCAGCAGTCCCACCCAATCCTTCGGGGGACAGGGCGCGAACTATGGCTACACCTTC,CASSPTQSFGGQGANYGYTF
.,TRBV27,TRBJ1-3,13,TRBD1,TGTGCCAGCAGGGGACAGACTGGAAACACCATATATTTT,CASRGQTGNTIYF
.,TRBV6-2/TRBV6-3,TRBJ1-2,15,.,TGTGCCAGCAGTTTTCCCCGCAGGGGTGACTATGGCTACACCTTC,CASSFPRRGDYGYTF
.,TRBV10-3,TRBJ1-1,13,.,TGTGCCACCCTTCCAGGACTTAACACTGAAGCTTTCTTT,CATLPGLNTEAFF
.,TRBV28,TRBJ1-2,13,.,TGTGCCAGCAGTCCCCCGACTCGACGCGGCTACACCTTC,CASSPPTRRGYTF
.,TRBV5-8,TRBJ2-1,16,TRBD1,TGTGCCAGCAGCTTGTATCGTACAGGGGGCCAAAATGAGCAGTTCTTC,CASSLYRTGGQNEQFF
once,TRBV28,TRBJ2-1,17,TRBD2,TGTGCCAGCAGTTTAATCGTGACTAGCGGGGGGAGGAATGAGCAGTTCTTC,CASSLIVTSGGRNEQFF
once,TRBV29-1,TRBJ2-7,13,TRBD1,TGCAGCGTTGTTAGGACAGGTGGTTACGAGCAGTACTTC,CSVVRTGGYEQYF
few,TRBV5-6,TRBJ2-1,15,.,TGTGCCAGCAGCTCACCGGGTTATGCCTACAATGAGCAGTTCTTC,CASSSPGYAYNEQFF
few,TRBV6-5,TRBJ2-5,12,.,TGTGCCAGCGGGGGGACCGGAGAGACCCAGTACTTC,CASGGTGETQYF
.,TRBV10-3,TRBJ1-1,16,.,TGTGCCATCAGTGGCCAGCAAAGCGGGCGCTTCACTGAAGCTTTCTTT,CAISGQQSGRFTEAFF
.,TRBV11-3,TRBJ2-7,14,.,TGTGCCAGCAGCTCCGGACTGACGGGACAAAGGCAGTACTTC,CASSSGLTGQRQYF
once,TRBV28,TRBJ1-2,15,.,TGTGCCAGCAGTTTCCCCGGAGGTTCTAACTATGGCTACACCTTC,CASSFPGGSNYGYTF
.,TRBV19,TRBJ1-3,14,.,TGTGCCAGTAGTATATGGGGCCCTGGAAACACCATATATTTT,CASSIWGPGNTIYF
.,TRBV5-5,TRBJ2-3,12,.,TGTGCCAGCAGCACTGAAGAGGATACGCAGTATTTT,CASSTEEDTQYF
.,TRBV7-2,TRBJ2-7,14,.,TGTGCCAGCAGCCCCTCCCGAGGTAACTACGAGCAGTACTTC,CASSPSRGNYEQYF
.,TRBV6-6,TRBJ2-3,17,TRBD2,TGTGCCAGCACTCGCGGGACTAGCGGGATGAGCACAGATACGCAGTATTTT,CASTRGTSGMSTDTQYF
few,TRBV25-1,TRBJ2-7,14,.,TGTGCCAGCAGTGAACGGGGTCCTACCTACGAGCAGTACTTC,CASSERGPTYEQYF